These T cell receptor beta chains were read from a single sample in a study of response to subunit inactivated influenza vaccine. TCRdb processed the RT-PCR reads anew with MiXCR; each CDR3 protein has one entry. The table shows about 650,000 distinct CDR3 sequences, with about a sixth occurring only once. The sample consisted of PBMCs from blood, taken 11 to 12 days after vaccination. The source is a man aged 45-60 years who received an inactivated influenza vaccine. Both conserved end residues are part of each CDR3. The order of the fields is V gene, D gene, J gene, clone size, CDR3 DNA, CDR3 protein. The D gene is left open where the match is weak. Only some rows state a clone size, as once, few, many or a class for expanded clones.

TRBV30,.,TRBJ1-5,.,TGTGCCTGGACCGGACCCGGTCAGCCCCAGCATTTT,CAWTGPGQPQHF
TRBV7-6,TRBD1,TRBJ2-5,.,TGTGCCAGCAGTCTCCGGACAGGGGTAAACTCAGAGACCCAGTACTTC,CASSLRTGVNSETQYF
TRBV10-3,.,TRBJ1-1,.,TGTGCCATCAGTGCAAGCCAGTGGGGGGCTGAAGCTTTCTTT,CAISASQWGAEAFF
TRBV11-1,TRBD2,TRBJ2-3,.,TGTGCCAGCAGCCCCCGTGGGCTAGCGGGAACCTTAAGGACAGATACGGAGTATTTT,CASSPRGLAGTLRTDTEYF
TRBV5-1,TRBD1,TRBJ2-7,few,TGCGCCAGCAGCTCCGAAGGGGACAGGGGGAGGAACGAGCAGTACTTC,CASSSEGDRGRNEQYF
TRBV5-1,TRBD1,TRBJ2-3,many,TGCGCCAGCAGCCGACAGGGGGTTAGCACAGATACGCAGTATTTT,CASSRQGVSTDTQYF
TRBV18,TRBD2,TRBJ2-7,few,TGTGCCAGCTCCCCAAGCGGGAGGAGAACCTACGAGCAGTACTTC,CASSPSGRRTYEQYF
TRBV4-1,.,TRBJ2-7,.,TGCGCCAGCAGCCAAGATGAACAGGGGAGGCACGAGCAGTACTTC,CASSQDEQGRHEQYF
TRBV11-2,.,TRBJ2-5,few,TGTGCCAGCAGCTTACCCCGAGGGGGAAAAGAGACCCAGTACTTC,CASSLPRGGKETQYF
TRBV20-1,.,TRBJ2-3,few,TGCAGTCCAAATGACAGGTCCACCACAGATACGCAGTATTTT,CSPNDRSTTDTQYF
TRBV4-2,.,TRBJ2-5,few,TGTGCCAGCAGCCAAGATCTGTCAGGGAAGGAGACCCAGTACTTC,CASSQDLSGKETQYF
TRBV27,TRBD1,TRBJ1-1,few,TGTGCCAGCAGACTTACAGGGGGCACTGAAGCTTTCTTT,CASRLTGGTEAFF
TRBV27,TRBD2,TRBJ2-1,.,TGTGCCAGCTCGACTAGCGGGAGGCTGATAGAGCAGTTCTTC,CASSTSGRLIEQFF
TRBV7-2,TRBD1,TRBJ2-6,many,TGTGCCAGCAGCTTAGCGGGGGACAGGGGGCCTGGGGCCAACGTCCTGACTTTC,CASSLAGDRGPGANVLTF
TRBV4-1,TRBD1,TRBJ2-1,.,TGCGCCAGCAGCCAATCTGAAAGTAGGGGGCCCTACAATGAGCAGTTCTTC,CASSQSESRGPYNEQFF
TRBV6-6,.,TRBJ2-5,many,TGTGCCAGCAGTTCCCCGGGAGAGACCCAGTACTTC,CASSSPGETQYF
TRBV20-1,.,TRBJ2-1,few,TGCAGTGCTAGCCCCCCCCCCTCTAGCAGCGGGTTTAGGGTGCAGTTCTTC,CSASPPPSSSGFRVQFF
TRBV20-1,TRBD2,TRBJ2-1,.,TGCAGTGCTAGAACCCGGCGGGAGGCGAGGTATGAGTTCTTC,CSARTRREARYEFF
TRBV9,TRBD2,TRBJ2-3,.,TGTGCCAGCAGCGTAAGCGGGGCTACAGATACGCAGTATTTT,CASSVSGATDTQYF
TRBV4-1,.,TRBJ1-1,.,TGCGCCAGCAGCCAAGTTGTAGCGATAGGTCCGAACACTGAAGCTTTCTTT,CASSQVVAIGPNTEAFF
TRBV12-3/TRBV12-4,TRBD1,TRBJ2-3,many,TGTGCCAGCGTTGACAGGGGGCTAGTAGATACGCAGTATTTT,CASVDRGLVDTQYF
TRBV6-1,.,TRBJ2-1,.,TGTGCCAGCAGTGATTTCCAAGGAGGCGAGCAGTTCTTC,CASSDFQGGEQFF
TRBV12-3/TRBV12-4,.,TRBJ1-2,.,TGTGCCAGCAGTTTACTGGTCAGTTCCGGGAGTGGCTACACCTTC,CASSLLVSSGSGYTF
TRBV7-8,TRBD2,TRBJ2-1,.,TGTGCCAGCAGCTCATATCGGGACAGGACGGGACTAGCGTTTCAGTTCTTC,CASSSYRDRTGLAFQFF
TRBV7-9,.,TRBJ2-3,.,TGTGCCAGCAGCTTAGCAGTCCACCCCACTAGCACAGATACGCAGTATTTT,CASSLAVHPTSTDTQYF
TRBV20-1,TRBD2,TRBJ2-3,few,TGCAGTGCTACTAGCGGGAGTGGAGATACGCAGTATTTT,CSATSGSGDTQYF
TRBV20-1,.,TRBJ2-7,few,TGCAGTGCTAGAGCCCTAGCAGCCGGAGTATCCTACGAGCAGTACTTC,CSARALAAGVSYEQYF
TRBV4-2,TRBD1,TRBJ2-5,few,TGTGCCAGCAGCCCTTTATCGGACAGGGGCCAAGAGACCCAGTACTTC,CASSPLSDRGQETQYF
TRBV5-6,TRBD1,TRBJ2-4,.,TGTGCCAGCAGCTTGGGGACAGGGGCTAACATTCAGTACTTC,CASSLGTGANIQYF
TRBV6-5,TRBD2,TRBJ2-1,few,TGTGCCAGCAGTTACTACGGGACTAGCGGGAGCTACAATGAGCAGTTCTTC,CASSYYGTSGSYNEQFF
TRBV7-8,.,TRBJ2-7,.,TGTGCCAGCAGGATTCGGGACAACCATGAGCAGTACTTC,CASRIRDNHEQYF
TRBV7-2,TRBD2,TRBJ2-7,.,TGTGCCAGCAGCCCCTCGACGGGGGGGCGCGAGCAGTACTTC,CASSPSTGGREQYF
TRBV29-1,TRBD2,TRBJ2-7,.,TGCAGCGTACTAGCGGGAGCTCACGAGCAGTACTTC,CSVLAGAHEQYF
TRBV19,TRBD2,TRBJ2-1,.,TGTGCCAGTAGTATTGGGCGGGAGGGGCAGCAGTTCTTC,CASSIGREGQQFF
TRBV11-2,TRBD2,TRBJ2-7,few,TGTGCCAGCAGCTTAGTGTTAGGCGCGGGAGGTCGCTCCTACGAGCAGTACTTC,CASSLVLGAGGRSYEQYF
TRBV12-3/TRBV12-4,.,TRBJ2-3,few,TGTGCCAGCAGTCGATACCTCACAGATACGCAGTATTTT,CASSRYLTDTQYF
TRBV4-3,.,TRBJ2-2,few,TGCGCCAGCAGCCAAGCGGCAGGTATCACCGGGGAGCTGTTTTTT,CASSQAAGITGELFF
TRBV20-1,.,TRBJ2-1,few,TGCAGTGCTAGAAGCCGGCTAGCAGTGAATGAGCAGTTCTTC,CSARSRLAVNEQFF
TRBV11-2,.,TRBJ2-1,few,TGTGCCAGCAGCTTAGCTTCAGGGGCTCTGAGCAATGAGCAGTTCTTC,CASSLASGALSNEQFF
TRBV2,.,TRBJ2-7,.,TGTGCCAGCAGTGAAGATGTGGGTTACGAGCAGTACTTC,CASSEDVGYEQYF
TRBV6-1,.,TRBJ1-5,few,TGTGCCAGCAGCCGCGACAGGCATCAGCCCCAGCATTTT,CASSRDRHQPQHF
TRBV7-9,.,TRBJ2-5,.,TGTGCCAGCAGCGTGGGCGGCGGGGCCCAGTACTTC,CASSVGGGAQYF